These 30 T cell receptor beta chains share one sample of origin, sequenced in a study of blood T cells in healthy people across ages (dated by TCRdb to the mid-2010s). Libraries were prepared through 5' RACE. The listed sequencing device is Illumina HiSeq 2500. A second roughly 6 to 11 cycle PCR used a sample-barcoded 5' primer and a J-beta primer mix. TCRdb reworked the public reads: Q25 trimming with fastp, MiXCR clone assembly, productive beta chains retained. Identical CDR3 protein sequences are pooled into one entry, listed with their most common genes and DNA. This sample lists about 1 million distinct CDR3 sequences; around 25% were detected once. Less than 0.75% of the sample rests with the top ten. These data also featured in a second study, about T cells of mothers and their children.

Material for sequencing was blood. The receptors were sampled from a girl aged 2-9 years in good health.

This clonotype showed up just a few times. This sequence joins TRBV6-1 and TRBJ2-5, with D maybe TRBD1 (6 bases). The end of the DNA is better explained by TRBJ2-1, so the J call may be wrong. The CDR3 runs to 15 residues. Per germline, CDR1 MNHNS and CDR2 SASEGT. CDR3 sequence: CASSEDWYPQGEQFF. The CDR3 nucleotides read TGTGCCAGCAGTGAAGACTGGTACCCACAGGGTGAGCAGTTCTTC.

The V and J genes are TRBV29-1 and TRBJ2-7; 7 nucleotides match TRBD2. Germline values: CDR1 SQVTM, CDR2 ANQGSEA. Trimming at V came to 4 bases and at J to 0 bases, leaving 0 bases not matched to a gene. This CDR3 has 12 amino acids. CDR3 sequence: CSVASGSYEQYF. The CDR3 DNA reads as TGCAGCGTTGCTAGCGGCTCCTACGAGCAGTACTTC.

This clonotype appeared a few times. The CDR3 nucleotides are TGTGCCAGCAGCCTTTTTGAGAGCACTGAAGCTTTCTTT. Amino acids: CASSLFESTEAFF. The chain employs TRBV7-8 and TRBJ1-1; no reliable D call. In germline, CDR1 is SGHVS, CDR2 FQNEAQ. The CDR3 runs to 13 residues. V lost 5 bases to trimming and J lost 4 bases, with 11 bases between them.

The gene calls are TRBV6-1 and TRBJ1-2, with a tentative D call TRBD1 (5 bases). Deletions cut 7 bases from V and 4 bases from J, with 19 bases between. CDR3 length: 15 amino acids. Germline-derived CDR1 and CDR2 are MNHNS and SASEGT. The CDR3 region is CASTMGRPGFYGYTF. The CDR3 DNA is TGTGCCAGCACCATGGGGCGGCCAGGATTCTATGGCTACACCTTC.

This clonotype has just a few counts. The rearrangement uses TRBV27 and TRBJ1-2; 7 bases fit TRBD1. V lost 5 bases to trimming and J lost 5 bases; unmatched junction nucleotides: 14. Per the germline V gene, CDR1 is MNHEY and CDR2 is SMNVEV (reference sequence). This CDR3 has 16 residues. For the CDR3, the DNA is TGTGCCAGCAGTCGAACCGGGACAGTGGACGCTTATGGCTACACCTTC. Translating it yields CASSRTGTVDAYGYTF.

This clonotype was observed a single time. It is likely a read error: a sequence one base away is far more abundant. This CDR3 fails to terminate in the conserved phenylalanine or tryptophan, so it likely reflects a read error. This chain connects TRBV6-6 to TRBJ2-5; D unclear. CDR1 is MNHNY, CDR2 SVGAGI, per germline (reference sequence). There are 11 residues in the CDR3. V was cut by 6 bases and J by 3 bases, with 5 bases left in between. The CDR3, as DNA: TGTGCCAGCAGCCCTGAAGAGACCCAGTACTTA. Protein product: CASSPEETQYL.

The V call is TRBV5-5, the J call TRBJ2-7, with D uncertain. The CDR3 is 14 amino acids. Germline CDR1 reads SGHKS; CDR2 reads YYEKEE (reference sequence). The ends were cut back, 1 base at V and 5 bases at J, with 13 bases in the middle. The chain's CDR3 is CASSLIKGSDEQYF. CDR3 nucleotide sequence: TGTGCCAGCAGCTTGATCAAGGGCTCGGACGAGCAGTACTTC.

As regards this clonotype: A junction end diverges from the germline sequence, so it may reflect a read error. DNA for the CDR3: TGTGCCAGCAGTTCCGATACAGGAGGGGCACTTCTTTTT. Translation: CASSSDTGGALLF. The chain uses TRBV6-6 and TRBJ1-4, with D possibly matching TRBD1 (5 bases). Germline lookup yields CDR1 MNHNY and CDR2 SVGAGI (reference sequence). The CDR3 runs 13 residues.

A few counts support this clonotype. The J gene is TRBJ2-7, the V gene TRBV5-1; 9 bases agree with TRBD1. CDR3 size: 14 residues. Trimming cost V 3 bases and J 12 bases; bases outside gene matches: 13. Germline V gene lookup returns CDR1 SGHRS and CDR2 YFSETQ. The CDR3 region is CASSSTGGAGHRYF. The CDR3, as DNA: TGCGCCAGCAGCTCCACAGGGGGCGCGGGACATCGGTACTTC.

Only a few counts were recorded for this clonotype. V gene TRBV19 combines with J gene TRBJ2-1; no clear D. The CDR3 sequence is 12 residues long. Germline V gives CDR1 LNHDA, CDR2 SQIVND (reference sequence). Deletions cut 7 bases from V and 2 bases from J, with 6 bases between. The CDR3 region has the DNA TGTGCCAGTAAGGCCGCCTACAATGAGCAGTTCTTC. Translating it yields CASKAAYNEQFF.

This clonotype has a handful of counts. The chain carries TRBV20-1 and TRBJ2-3; D not resolved. The CDR3 is 14 amino acids. CDR1 and CDR2 (germline): DFQATT, SNEGSKA (reference sequence). The germline V and J ends were trimmed by 6 bases and 4 bases, with 17 bases remaining between them. CDR3 region: CSAPPPVGPDTQYF. The CDR3 nucleotides read TGCAGTGCCCCGCCGCCAGTTGGCCCAGATACGCAGTATTTT.

CDR3 nucleotide sequence: TGCAGTGCTAGAGAGGTGAACAGTGAAAAACTGTTTTTT. Its translation: CSAREVNSEKLFF. The genes are TRBV20-1 and TRBJ1-4, with no clear D. The germline V gene has CDR1 DFQATT and CDR2 SNEGSKA (reference sequence). Trimming took off 0 bases at V and 7 bases at J, with 9 bases between the two ends. The CDR3 covers 13 residues.

The chain employs TRBV7-2 and TRBJ1-5; D uncertain. V lost 1 base and J lost 5, with 3 bases in between. The CDR3 spans 12 residues. Per germline, CDR1 SGHTA and CDR2 FQGNSA. CDR3: CASSLEYQPQHF. In DNA, the CDR3 is TGTGCCAGCAGCTTAGAGTATCAGCCCCAGCATTTT.

This chain joins TRBV12-3 or TRBV12-4 and TRBJ1-1; no definite D call. Between the trimmed V and J ends, which lost 3 bases and 4 bases, there was a span of 15 bases. This CDR3 is 15 amino acids long. CDR3 sequence reads: CASSFQAGGPTEAFF. Written as DNA, the CDR3 is TGTGCCAGCAGTTTTCAGGCAGGCGGGCCCACTGAAGCTTTCTTT.

CDR3 protein: CSASVQSYEQYF. The CDR3 DNA sequence: TGCAGTGCTAGTGTACAGTCCTACGAGCAGTACTTC. The gene calls are TRBV20-1 and TRBJ2-7; D not certain. Germline lookup yields CDR1 DFQATT and CDR2 SNEGSKA (reference sequence). The CDR3 totals 12 residues. V lost 3 bases and J lost 1, with 7 bases in between.

This clonotype was found a few times. The junction departs from the called germline gene at one end, perhaps through a read error. The V gene is TRBV6-6, the J gene TRBJ2-5, with TRBD2 matching 11 bases. The CDR3 is 14 residues long. Germline V gene sequence: CDR1 MNHNY, CDR2 SVGAGI (reference sequence). The CDR3 is CASNRLAGGLGDFF. CDR3 bases: TGTGCCAGCAATCGGCTAGCGGGGGGTCTGGGGGACTTCTTC.

This chain uses TRBV12-3 or TRBV12-4 with TRBJ2-4; D is tentatively TRBD1 or TRBD2 (5 bases each). This CDR3 region has 15 residues. The V gene lost 3 bases and the J gene lost 1 base, with 10 bases spanning the gap. The DNA for the CDR3 is TGTGCCAGCAGTTTTCGGGGACGGGCCAAAAACATTCAGTACTTC. This translates into CASSFRGRAKNIQYF.

CDR3 nucleotides: TGTGCCAGCAGCTTGGCGGGGGCCCCTGGAGAGCAGTACTTC. It encodes CASSLAGAPGEQYF. V and J are TRBV7-2 and TRBJ2-7; D might be TRBD2 (7 bases). Germline CDR1 and CDR2: SGHTA and FQGNSA. The CDR3 contains 14 residues. Trimming shortened V by 3 bases and J by 7 bases, and 16 bases separated the two germline ends.

This clonotype was picked up a small number of times. The CDR3 reads CASSAAGGKTYEQYF. The CDR3 DNA reads TGTGCCAGCAGTGCGGCGGGGGGCAAAACCTACGAGCAGTACTTC. The chain employs TRBV28 and TRBJ2-7, with 8 positions matching TRBD2. Germline loops: CDR1 MDHEN, CDR2 SYDVKM. The junction had 8 bases not matched to a gene; V was cut back by 5 bases and J by 2 bases. CDR3 length equals 15 residues.

V gene TRBV29-1 combines with J gene TRBJ1-1, with D uncertain. The CDR3 is 13 amino acids. Between the trimmed V and J ends, which lost 6 bases and 4 bases, there was a span of 15 bases. Germline CDR1 reads SQVTM; CDR2 reads ANQGSEA. In DNA, the CDR3 is TGCAGCGTGAGTATCAGAAGTGGCACTGAAGCTTTCTTT. Translation: CSVSIRSGTEAFF.

Only a few counts were recorded for this clonotype. The CDR3 region is CSAYPLAGGNSYNEQFF. In nucleotides, the CDR3 is TGCAGTGCTTACCCACTAGCGGGAGGAAACTCCTACAATGAGCAGTTCTTC. The chain has TRBV20-1 and TRBJ2-1; 12 bases align to TRBD2. V shed 5 bases and J 0 bases; nucleotides not matched to a gene: 8. In germline, CDR1 is DFQATT, CDR2 SNEGSKA (reference sequence). This CDR3 contains 17 residues.

This clonotype was observed a handful of times. The chain is built from TRBV5-5 and TRBJ2-1; D gene uncertain. This CDR3 has 15 amino acids. V was cut by 3 bases and J by 8 bases, with 18 bases left in between. The germline V gene has CDR1 SGHKS and CDR2 YYEKEE (reference sequence). CDR3 region: CASSWSGTLVDEQFF. CDR3 in DNA: TGTGCCAGCAGCTGGTCCGGAACTTTAGTCGATGAGCAGTTCTTC.

The rearrangement uses TRBV2 and TRBJ2-1; tentative D call: TRBD2 (7 bases). CDR3 length: 12 amino acids. V lost 7 bases, J lost 9 bases, and 13 bases lay in between. Germline-derived CDR1 and CDR2 are SNHLY and FYNNEI. The CDR3 is CASKGGGLEQFF. The CDR3 DNA sequence: TGTGCCAGCAAGGGGGGGGGCCTTGAGCAGTTCTTC. The complete variable domain, with remaining parts taken from reference TRBV2 and TRBJ2-1, reads EPEVTQTPSHQVTQMGQEVILRCVPISNHLYFYWYRQILGQKVEFLVSFYNNEISEKSEIFDDQFSVERPDGSNFTLKIRSTKLEDSAMYFCASKGGGLEQFFGPGTRLTVL.

This chain joins TRBV20-1 and TRBJ1-2; tentative D call: TRBD1 (5 bases). Germline CDR1 and CDR2: DFQATT and SNEGSKA (reference sequence). V dropped 0 bases and J dropped 10 bases, with 18 bases sitting between them. The CDR3 extends over 14 amino acids. The CDR3 nucleotides read TGCAGTGCTAGAGATACCGGGACTCCTTCGGACTACACCTTC. It translates to CSARDTGTPSDYTF.

The rearrangement uses TRBV2 and TRBJ1-4, with D possibly matching TRBD1 (6 bases). The germline V gene encodes CDR1 SNHLY and CDR2 FYNNEI. There are 16 residues in the CDR3. Trimming cost V 5 bases and J 11 bases, with 24 bases left between them. DNA of the CDR3: TGTGCCAGCAGTAAGGGATGGTCGACAGGTACGGGGAAACTGTTTTTT. Amino acid sequence: CASSKGWSTGTGKLFF.

V usage is TRBV5-6 and J usage is TRBJ2-5; perhaps TRBD2 as D (6 bases). Deletions cut 7 bases from V and 3 bases from J, with 16 bases between. CDR3 length equals 14 residues. CDR1 is SGHDT and CDR2 is YYEEEE in the germline V gene. CDR3 residues: CASLEDWREETQYF. The CDR3 DNA reads TGTGCCAGCCTTGAGGACTGGAGGGAAGAGACCCAGTACTTC.

V and J are TRBV19 and TRBJ1-2; maybe TRBD1 (5 bases). Germline loops: CDR1 LNHDA, CDR2 SQIVND (reference sequence). Trimming stripped 5 bases from V and 7 bases from J, with 17 bases between. The length of the CDR3 is 14 residues. The chain's CDR3 is CASSPGPGGSGYTF. In DNA, the CDR3 is TGTGCCAGTAGTCCGGGACCCGGCGGATCTGGCTACACCTTC.

In regard to this clonotype: The CDR3 carries no conserved terminal phenylalanine or tryptophan, so it likely arises from a read error. This chain joins TRBV7-9 and TRBJ2-5, with D possibly called TRBD1 or TRBD2 (5 bases each). The germline gives CDR1 SEHNR, CDR2 FQNEAQ (reference sequence). The CDR3 has 16 amino acids. The V gene lost 5 bases and the J gene lost 3 bases, with 19 bases spanning the gap. The chain's CDR3 is CASSTGRLVVEETQYV. CDR3 sequence (DNA): TGTGCCAGCAGCACGGGACGGCTAGTAGTAGAAGAGACCCAGTACGTC.

This clonotype was counted between two and nine times. The J gene is TRBJ2-1, the V gene TRBV7-6; D is unclear. Germline values: CDR1 SGHVS, CDR2 FNYEAQ. There are 15 residues in the CDR3. The ends were cut back, 5 bases at V and 0 bases at J, with 11 bases in the middle. In DNA form, the CDR3 reads TGTGCCAGCAGCCAAACACCAGGCTCCTACAATGAGCAGTTCTTC. This translates into CASSQTPGSYNEQFF.

The V and J genes are TRBV12-5 and TRBJ2-7; D is uncertain. Germline V CDR1 and CDR2: LGHNT, FRNRAP. Trimming left V 6 bases short and J 5 bases short, with 11 bases between. The CDR3 spans 12 residues. The CDR3 DNA reads as TGTGCTAGTGGCACGGGTTCGGACGAGCAGTACTTC. Translated, it gives CASGTGSDEQYF.